The 27 T cell receptor beta chains given below trace back to one sample, sequenced in a study of T cell repertoires in cytomegalovirus infection. These receptors' antigens are unknown. TCRdb fed the reads into MiXCR, producing one record per CDR3 protein. The table lists approximately 470,000 distinct CDR3 sequences, about 44% of them singletons. Sequencing was performed on cultured PBMCs, taken from culture after CMV antigen stimulation. These receptors all come from a human donor in good health (CMV status not recorded). Some clones in this sample may be carry-over from other donors' samples.

The chain uses TRBV10-3 and TRBJ1-1; 7 bases agree with TRBD1. The CDR3 is 14 residues long. Germline CDR1 reads ENHRY; CDR2 reads SYGVKD. The J segment lost 3 bases and the V segment lost 6 bases, leaving 7 bases of the junction unmatched. The CDR3 spells CAISLHGQDTEAFF. CDR3 bases: TGTGCCATCAGCCTACACGGACAGGACACTGAAGCTTTCTTT.

The V and J genes are TRBV6-8 and TRBJ2-1, with 9 bases matching TRBD2. The CDR3 loop spans 15 amino acids. The V gene's germline CDR1 is MNHGY and CDR2 SAAAGT. V shed 2 bases, J shed 9 bases, and the junction held 8 bases outside the gene matches. CDR3 protein: CASSYGRGRAGEQFF. The CDR3 nucleotides are TGTGCCAGCAGTTACGGGCGCGGGAGGGCGGGTGAGCAGTTCTTC.

This rearrangement joins TRBV7-2 to TRBJ2-2; D may be TRBD1 (6 bases). Per the germline V gene, CDR1 is SGHTA and CDR2 is FQGNSA. V dropped 3 bases and J dropped 4 bases, with 12 bases sitting between them. The CDR3 runs 15 residues. In nucleotides, the CDR3 is TGTGCCAGCAGCTTCGGACAGCTTCGCACCGGGGAGCTGTTTTTT. It codes for CASSFGQLRTGELFF.

There are a few counts of this clonotype. The rearrangement links TRBV7-9 to TRBJ2-7; D perhaps matches TRBD2 (5 bases). Trimming took 1 base from V and 0 from J, leaving 7 bases between them. The CDR3 spans 14 residues. Germline loops: CDR1 SEHNR, CDR2 FQNEAQ (reference sequence). CDR3 sequence: CASSLGAVSYEQYF. In DNA form, the CDR3 reads TGTGCCAGCAGCTTAGGAGCGGTCTCCTACGAGCAGTACTTC.

This clonotype was recorded a few times. The junction shows a germline mismatch at one end, possibly a read error. The gene calls are TRBV7-2 and TRBJ2-1, with D unresolved. The germline V gene encodes CDR1 SGHTA and CDR2 FQGNSA. This CDR3 comprises 14 residues. CDR3 amino acids: CASSLAPLSPEEFF. The CDR3, as DNA: TGTGCCAGCAGCTTAGCTCCCCTTTCCCCTGAGGAGTTCTTC.

This clonotype was counted a few times. The rearrangement links TRBV10-3 to TRBJ2-6; 8 positions match TRBD1. Losses at the gene ends were 11 bases for V and 4 bases for J; bases not matched to a gene: 22. Germline V CDR1 and CDR2: ENHRY, SYGVKD. The CDR3 loop spans 19 amino acids. The CDR3 sequence: CACRGVGQGLIRGANVLTF. For the CDR3, the DNA is TGTGCCTGCCGTGGGGTTGGACAGGGATTAATTAGAGGGGCCAACGTCCTGACTTTC.

This clonotype came up a few times. The DNA for the CDR3 is TGCAGTGCTAGATCTCCGAGGGGGGATGGCTACACCTTC. It encodes CSARSPRGDGYTF. The rearrangement joins TRBV20-1 to TRBJ1-2; TRBD1 might be the D (6 bases). This CDR3 spans 13 amino acids. The germline V gene encodes CDR1 DFQATT and CDR2 SNEGSKA (reference sequence). V was cut by 2 bases and J by 6 bases, with 13 bases left in between.

This clonotype was observed a handful of times. Relative to the germline gene, one junction end is altered; a read error may explain this. The chain recombines TRBV12-3 or TRBV12-4 with TRBJ1-1; D not resolved. This CDR3 contains 14 residues. CDR3: CASSLLGRSTQAFF. The CDR3 DNA sequence: TGTGCCAGCAGTTTACTGGGCCGAAGCACTCAAGCTTTCTTT.

This clonotype was observed a handful of times. This sequence joins TRBV6-1 and TRBJ1-2; D is undetermined. Trimming pared 4 bases from V and 6 bases from J, leaving 6 bases between. Looked up from germline, CDR1 is MNHNS and CDR2 is SASEGT. The CDR3 runs 11 residues. The CDR3 loop reads CASSVLNGYTF. The CDR3 region has the DNA TGTGCCAGCAGTGTCCTCAATGGCTACACCTTC.

This clonotype has just a few counts. The CDR3 DNA follows: TGTGCCAGCAGCCTCGCGGGGCCCTATCAGCCCCAGCATTTT. It codes for CASSLAGPYQPQHF. The J gene is TRBJ1-5, the V gene TRBV7-9, with D possibly being TRBD1 (5 bases). Looked up from germline, CDR1 is SEHNR and CDR2 is FQNEAQ (reference sequence). Trimming cost V 5 bases and J 5 bases, with 13 bases left between them. The CDR3 sequence is 14 residues long.

The chain has TRBV4-1 and TRBJ2-1; weak D call: TRBD2 (6 bases). Germline-derived CDR1 and CDR2 are MGHRA and YSYEKL. Deletions cut 0 bases from V and 2 bases from J, with 8 bases between. This CDR3 comprises 15 residues. CDR3 nucleotides: TGCGCCAGCAGCCAAGACTTAGCGGCCTACAATGAGCAGTTCTTC. It encodes CASSQDLAAYNEQFF.

About this clonotype: Because the CDR3's place on the DNA is in doubt, the DNA is left out and the CDR3 is given as listed by TCRdb. The chain uses TRBV4-2 and TRBJ2-2. Germline values: CDR1 LGHNA, CDR2 YNFKEQ. A total of 15 residues make up the CDR3, ends included. The CDR3 region is CASSQDILETGELFF.

The chain carries TRBV12-3 or TRBV12-4 and TRBJ1-6; D is unresolved. This CDR3 has 13 residues. V lost 5 bases and J 2 bases, leaving 4 bases between the germline ends. The CDR3 loop reads CASSRTYNSPLHF. The CDR3 bases are TGTGCCAGCAGTCGAACCTATAATTCACCCCTCCACTTT.

The chain carries TRBV12-3 or TRBV12-4 and TRBJ2-7; TRBD1 aligns across 9 bases. This CDR3 has 15 amino acids. J was trimmed by 3 bases and V by 5 bases; bases with no gene match: 8. The CDR3 coding sequence is TGTGCCAGCAGTCACCCGGGACAGGGATACTACGAGCAGTACTTC. Its protein product is CASSHPGQGYYEQYF.

The chain joins TRBV5-1 to TRBJ2-7; 7 positions agree with TRBD1. The CDR3 contains 15 residues. J gave up 5 bases and V 3 bases, and 11 bases lay outside the gene matches. Germline V gene sequence: CDR1 SGHRS, CDR2 YFSETQ. CDR3 coding DNA: TGCGCCAGCAGCTGGACCGGGACAGTGACCAACGAGCAGTACTTC. The encoded protein is CASSWTGTVTNEQYF.

This clonotype was counted only a few times. J is TRBJ2-3 and V is TRBV12-3 or TRBV12-4; maybe TRBD1 (6 bases). This CDR3 contains 18 residues. Trimming shortened V by 1 base and J by 1 base, and 18 bases separated the two germline ends. The CDR3 DNA sequence: TGTGCCAGCAGTTTAGTGATTGGGGGCCAATATGGCACAGATACGCAGTATTTT. Translation gives CASSLVIGGQYGTDTQYF.

Details on this clonotype: A much larger clone sits a single nucleotide away, making a read error possible. The V gene is TRBV28, the J gene TRBJ1-5; 10 bases are shared with TRBD1. Germline CDR1 MDHEN, CDR2 SYDVKM. J gave up 3 bases and V 4 bases, and 3 bases lay outside the gene matches. The CDR3 runs 15 residues. The CDR3 DNA reads TGTGCCAGCAGTTCCGGGACAGGGGTCAATCAGCCCCAGCATTTT. This codes for CASSSGTGVNQPQHF.

CDR3 residues: CASSGPYRTGGEYNSPLHF. CDR3 DNA: TGTGCCAGCAGCGGGCCTTACCGGACAGGGGGCGAATATAATTCACCCCTCCACTTT. The V gene is TRBV7-2, the J gene TRBJ1-6, with TRBD1 matching 11 bases. Germline V gene data show CDR1 as SGHTA and CDR2 as FQGNSA. Germline trimming cut 5 bases from V and 4 bases from J; bases unmatched to any gene: 13. The CDR3 runs to 19 residues.

This clonotype showed up just a few times. The chain links TRBV7-9 to TRBJ1-5; the match to TRBD1 covers 7 bases. V dropped 1 base and J dropped 4; count of bases not matched to a gene: 7. The V gene's germline CDR1 is SEHNR and CDR2 FQNEAQ (reference sequence). The CDR3 extends over 16 amino acids. CDR3 in amino acids: CASSLEGTVPNQPQHF. The CDR3 coding sequence is TGTGCCAGCAGCTTAGAGGGGACAGTTCCAAATCAGCCCCAGCATTTT.

The table lists this clonotype with a few counts. The rearrangement uses TRBV7-9 and TRBJ2-3; D not resolved. The CDR3 is made up of 15 amino acids. Germline V gene sequence: CDR1 SEHNR, CDR2 FQNEAQ (reference sequence). Deletions cut 3 bases from V and 5 bases from J, with 15 bases between. The DNA for the CDR3 is TGTGCCAGCAGCTTTCCGAACCTTTCGGGAGATACGCAGTATTTT. Translating gives CASSFPNLSGDTQYF.

The J gene is TRBJ2-1, the V gene TRBV20-1; D possibly corresponds to TRBD1 (7 bases). This CDR3 is 23 amino acids long. Trimming took 3 bases from V and 5 from J, leaving 41 bases between them. CDR1 is DFQATT, CDR2 SNEGSKA, per germline (reference sequence). CDR3 nucleotide sequence: TGCAGTGCTAGGCCCGCTCGTAGGAGGGACGGCGATGATAGGGGGCGAATCGACAATGAGCAGTTCTTC. This gives the protein CSARPARRRDGDDRGRIDNEQFF.

This clonotype has just a few counts. This chain connects TRBV7-8 to TRBJ1-5, with D maybe TRBD1 (6 bases). Germline values: CDR1 SGHVS, CDR2 FQNEAQ. The CDR3 extends over 14 amino acids. Between the trimmed V and J ends, which lost 6 bases and 4 bases, there was a span of 13 bases. The CDR3 nucleotides read TGTGCCAGCAGGAATGAGGGGGGGAATCAGCCCCAGCATTTT. It translates to CASRNEGGNQPQHF.

The chain has TRBV4-3 and TRBJ2-4; D perhaps matches TRBD1 (5 bases). The CDR3 is made up of 16 amino acids. V shed 0 bases and J shed 4 bases, with 13 bases lying between them. The germline gives CDR1 LGHNA, CDR2 YSLEER. CDR3 bases: TGCGCCAGCAGCCAAGATGGGGCCCAACGAAAAAACATTCAGTACTTC. Encoded protein: CASSQDGAQRKNIQYF.

The V call is TRBV7-6, the J call TRBJ2-7; D possibly corresponds to TRBD2 (7 bases). This CDR3 spans 16 amino acids. V shed 2 bases and J shed 2 bases, with 16 bases lying between them. The germline V gene encodes CDR1 SGHVS and CDR2 FNYEAQ. The CDR3, as DNA: TGTGCCAGCAGCTTATGGGCGGGGGCCGGGCCCTACGAGCAGTACTTC. Protein product: CASSLWAGAGPYEQYF.

CDR3 residues: CSAAHYSGVDSYEQYF. CDR3 nucleotide sequence: TGCAGTGCTGCCCACTATAGCGGGGTGGACTCCTACGAGCAGTACTTC. The gene calls are TRBV20-1 and TRBJ2-7, with TRBD2 matching over 8 bases. With 5 bases clipped from V and 0 bases from J, the junction kept 12 bases outside the gene matches. Germline V gives CDR1 DFQATT, CDR2 SNEGSKA (reference sequence). This CDR3 is built from 16 residues.

The chain couples TRBV29-1 to TRBJ2-2; 11 nucleotides match TRBD1. J lost 5 bases, V lost 5 bases, and 4 bases had no gene match. Germline V lookup: CDR1 SQVTM, CDR2 ANQGSEA. CDR3 size: 14 residues. CDR3: CSVFGQGATGELFF. CDR3 DNA: TGCAGCGTTTTTGGACAGGGGGCTACCGGGGAGCTGTTTTTT.

This clonotype was seen a single time. V and J are TRBV28 and TRBJ2-7, with 8 positions matching TRBD1. This CDR3 comprises 14 residues. CDR1 is MDHEN, CDR2 SYDVKM, per germline. After removal of 6 bases from V and 4 bases from J, the junction contained 8 bases not matched to a gene. CDR3 in amino acids: CASSSATGVYEQYF. The DNA of the CDR3 is TGTGCCAGCAGCTCCGCGACAGGGGTATACGAGCAGTACTTC.